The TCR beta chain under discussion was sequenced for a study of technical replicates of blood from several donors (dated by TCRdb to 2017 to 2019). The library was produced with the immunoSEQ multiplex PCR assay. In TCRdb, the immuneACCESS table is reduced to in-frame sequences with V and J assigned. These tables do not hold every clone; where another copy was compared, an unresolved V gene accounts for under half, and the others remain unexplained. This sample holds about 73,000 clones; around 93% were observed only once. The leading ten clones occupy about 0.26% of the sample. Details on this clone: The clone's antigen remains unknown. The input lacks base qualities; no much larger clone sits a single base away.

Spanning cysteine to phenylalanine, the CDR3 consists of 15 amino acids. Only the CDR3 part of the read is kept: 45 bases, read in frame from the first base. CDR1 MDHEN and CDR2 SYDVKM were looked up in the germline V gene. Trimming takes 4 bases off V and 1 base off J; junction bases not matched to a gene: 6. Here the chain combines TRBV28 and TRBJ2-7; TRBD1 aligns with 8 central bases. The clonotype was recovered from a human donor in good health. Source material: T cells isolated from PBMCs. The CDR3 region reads CASSSTGQASYEQYF. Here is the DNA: TGTGCCAGCAGTTCTACGGGACAGGCATCCTACGAGCAGTACTTC.